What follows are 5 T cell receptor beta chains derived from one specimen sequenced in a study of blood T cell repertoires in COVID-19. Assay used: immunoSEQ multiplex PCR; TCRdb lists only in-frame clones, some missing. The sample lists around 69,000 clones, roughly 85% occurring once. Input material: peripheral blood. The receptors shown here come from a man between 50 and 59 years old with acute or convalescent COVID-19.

CDR3 sequence reads: CASSPSGNSNEKLFF. As DNA, the CDR3 is TGTGCCAGCTCACCATCAGGGAACTCTAATGAAAAACTGTTTTTT. The J gene is TRBJ1-4, the V gene TRBV18; D possibly corresponds to TRBD1 (5 bases). CDR3 length: 15 amino acids. From germline, CDR1 is KGHSH and CDR2 LQKENI. Trimming stripped 2 bases from V and 3 bases from J, with 10 bases between. The whole variable domain, filled in from reference TRBV18 and TRBJ1-4, reads NAGVMQNPRHLVRRRGQEARLRCSPMKGHSHVYWYRQLPEEGLKFMVYLQKENIIDESGMPKERFSAEFPKEGPSILRIQQVVRGDSAAYFCASSPSGNSNEKLFFGSGTQLSVL.

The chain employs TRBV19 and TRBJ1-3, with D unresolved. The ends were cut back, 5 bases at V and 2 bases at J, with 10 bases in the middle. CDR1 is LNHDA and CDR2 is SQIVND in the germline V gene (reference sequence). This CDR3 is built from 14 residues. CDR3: CASSLRSTGNTIYF. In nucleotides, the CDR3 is TGTGCCAGTAGTTTGCGATCCACTGGAAACACCATATATTTT. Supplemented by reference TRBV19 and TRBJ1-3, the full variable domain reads DGGITQSPKYLFRKEGQNVTLSCEQNLNHDAMYWYRQDPGQGLRLIYYSQIVNDFQKGDIAEGYSVSREKKESFPLTVTSAQKNPTAFYLCASSLRSTGNTIYFGEGSWLTVV.

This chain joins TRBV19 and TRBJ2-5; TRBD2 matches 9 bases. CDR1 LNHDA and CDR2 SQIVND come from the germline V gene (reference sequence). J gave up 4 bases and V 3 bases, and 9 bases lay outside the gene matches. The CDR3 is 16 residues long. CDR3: CASSISRGGAGETQYF. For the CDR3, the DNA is TGTGCCAGTAGTATCTCTCGCGGGGGGGCCGGAGAGACCCAGTACTTC.

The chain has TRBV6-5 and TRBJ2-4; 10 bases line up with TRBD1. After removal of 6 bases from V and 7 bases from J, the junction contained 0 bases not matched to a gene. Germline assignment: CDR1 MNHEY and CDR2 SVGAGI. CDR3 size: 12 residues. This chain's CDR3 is CASRDRGNIQYF. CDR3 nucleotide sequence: TGTGCCAGCAGGGACAGGGGGAACATTCAGTACTTC.

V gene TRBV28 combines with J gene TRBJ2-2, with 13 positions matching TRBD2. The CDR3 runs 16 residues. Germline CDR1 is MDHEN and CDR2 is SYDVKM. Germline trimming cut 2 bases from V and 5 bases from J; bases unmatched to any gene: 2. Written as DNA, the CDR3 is TGTGCCAGCAGTTTAACTAGCGGGGGGGCAACCGGGGAGCTGTTTTTT. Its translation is CASSLTSGGATGELFF. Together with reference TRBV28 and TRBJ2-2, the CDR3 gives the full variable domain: DVKVTQSSRYLVKRTGEKVFLECVQDMDHENMFWYRQDPGLGLRLIYFSYDVKMKEKGDIPEGYSVSREKKERFSLILESASTNQTSMYLCASSLTSGGATGELFFGEGSRLTVL.